This T cell receptor beta chain emerged from a study of T cells in Graves' hyperthyroidism and ophthalmopathy. Study-level findings and limits: Also found in blood were most expanded thyroid clonotypes above 0.001.

Trimming cost V 7 bases and J 3 bases; bases outside gene matches: 8. The CDR3 runs to 14 residues. This clonotype was observed at least ten times. Its antigen remains unidentified. Researchers took RNA transcripts and amplified the TCR beta CDR3 regions from them. Researchers ran a first-round RT-PCR on the TCR CDR3 using the HTBI primer set. TCRdb analysed the multiplex PCR reads with MiXCR anew, one entry per CDR3 protein. In the table there are 300,000 to 350,000 distinct CDR3 sequences, roughly 20% of which are singletons. The patients, who ranged from 18 to 65 in age, presented with newly diagnosed hyperthyroidism lasting under 2 months. Each 10 ml fresh peripheral blood draw supplied the PBMCs.

Sequenced material: blood. V gene TRBV12-3 or TRBV12-4 combines with J gene TRBJ1-1; 7 nucleotides agree with TRBD1. This TCR was recovered from a woman between 50 and 59 years old with Graves' hyperthyroidism. CDR3 protein: CASTPTGTDTEAFF. CDR3 DNA: TGTGCCAGCACCCCAACCGGGACAGACACTGAAGCTTTCTTT.